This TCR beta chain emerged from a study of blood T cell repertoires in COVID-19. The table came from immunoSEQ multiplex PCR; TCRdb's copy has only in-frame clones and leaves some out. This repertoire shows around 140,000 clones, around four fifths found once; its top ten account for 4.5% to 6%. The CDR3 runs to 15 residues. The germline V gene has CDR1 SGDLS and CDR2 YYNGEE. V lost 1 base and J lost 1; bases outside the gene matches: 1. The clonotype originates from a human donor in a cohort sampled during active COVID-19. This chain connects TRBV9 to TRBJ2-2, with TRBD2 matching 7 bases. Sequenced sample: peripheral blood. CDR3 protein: CASSVWEGNTGELFF. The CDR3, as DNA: TGTGCCAGCAGCGTATGGGAGGGGAACACCGGGGAGCTGTTTTTT.